This T cell receptor beta chain was sequenced in a study of early T cells in non-severe SARS-CoV-2 infection (dated by TCRdb to 2020 to 2022). In terms of the full investigation: Because TCR sequencing relied on bulk RNA taken from unsorted whole blood, pairing of alpha and beta chains was not possible.

This clonotype was counted at least ten times. Its antigen is currently not known. Base qualities were left out, and no much larger clone turns up one base away. The CDR3 starts with the cysteine, ends with the phenylalanine, and has 15 residues. Kept here is only the CDR3 DNA, which spans 45 bases and is read in frame from base 1. Trimming removed 1 base from V and 5 bases from J; the gene matches leave 6 bases unexplained. The CDR1 and CDR2 encoded by the germline V gene (reference sequence) are SEHNR and FQNEAQ. The full study reports these points: VDJdb matching was skewed toward anti-spike CD8 responses and likely underestimated virus-specific expansions, missing private and CD4 specificities.

A case-control design nested within a healthcare worker cohort in London, UK, was used, with weekly nasopharyngeal swab PCR tests and blood sampling performed. Healthcare workers were enrolled in the week of the UK lockdown, from 23 to 31 March 2020, and were followed every week for up to about 16 weeks. Library construction relied on 5' RACE. TCRdb shows the sequencer as NextSeq 500. In the TCR library protocol, unique molecular identifiers were attached to individual cDNA molecules to correct for PCR bias and sequencing error. TCR alpha and beta chains were both sequenced, and the abundances of alpha and beta sequences in each sample were closely correlated with each other. Per the original workflow: Decombinator V4 was used to annotate TCR sequences for V gene, J gene and CDR3. TCRs were defined as expanded if a significant change between any two time points was detected under a Poisson model with p below 0.0001. TCR abundances were normalised to the total number of TCRs sequenced in each sample and reported as counts per million. TRAV1-2 paired with TRAJ12, TRAJ20 or TRAJ33 defined MAIT TCRs, while TRAV10 paired with TRAJ18 defined iNKT TCRs. VDJdb, accessed 1 November 2021, was searched for CMV, EBV and SARS-CoV-2 annotated TCRs, excluding TCRs annotated for multiple antigens. TCRdb trimmed the raw reads at Q25, called clones with MiXCR and kept productive beta chains. Each entry merges the rows of one CDR3 protein and shows their most common DNA and genes. It is TCRdb's table, rather than the study itself, that gives the V and J calls and clone size. This sample holds some 60,000 distinct CDR3 sequences; roughly a tenth were observed only once. The ten largest clones represent more than 6.5% of the sample.

Sequenced sample: whole blood. The rearranged segments are TRBV7-9 and TRBJ2-3, with 7 junctional bases fitting TRBD1. The sequence was collected from an adult who was a healthcare worker with PCR-confirmed SARS-CoV-2 infection or an uninfected control (not recorded which). The DNA is TGTGCCAGCAGCTTAGGCGACAGGGTCGGAGATACGCAGTATTTT. This translates into CASSLGDRVGDTQYF.